This TCR beta chain appears in the sequencing data of a study of cytomegalovirus exposure and HLA in healthy donors. Overall study context: Within an early data release were about 80 million unique TCRs drawn from HLA-typed donors. Out of about 410 genotyped donors, approximately 84% belonged to the Caucasian-associated ancestry cluster. Study results and caveats: In a later analysis, TCR beta V- and J-gene trimming was associated with a missense DCLRE1C variant. DRB1 showed the most TCR associations and HLA-C the fewest in a later analysis, as rates varied by HLA locus.

The PCR used 60 Vbeta and 13 Jbeta primers. Repertoires were generated with immunoSEQ multiplex PCR, while TCRdb's copy carries only in-frame clones and drops some. Of about 140,000 clones listed, about three quarters are singletons. To note about this clone: What it binds is unknown.

V was pared by 5 bases and J by 2 bases, with 4 bases of the junction left unmatched. Germline-derived CDR1 and CDR2 are MDHEN and SYDVKM. The CDR3 runs 14 residues. The chain joins TRBV28 to TRBJ2-7; 9 bases match TRBD1. Sequenced input: PBMCs. This clonotype was obtained from a male donor in good health and CMV-seropositive. Here the CDR3 DNA reads TGTGCCAGCAGTCCCCGGGACAGGGCCTACGAGCAGTACTTC. Translating it yields CASSPRDRAYEQYF.